These 26 T cell receptor beta chains share one sample of origin, sequenced in a study of blood T cells in healthy people across ages. A second PCR, run for roughly 7 to 12 cycles, used a sample-barcoded 5' primer plus a J-beta primer mix. MiXCR, applied by TCRdb to the 5' RACE reads, yields one record per CDR3 protein. The table records 720,000 or so distinct CDR3 sequences, 40% to 50% of them present only once. Sequencing was carried out using blood. These receptors all stem from a man older than 75 in good health.

This clonotype showed up just a few times. This rearrangement joins TRBV6-2 or TRBV6-3 to TRBJ2-3, with 7 bases lining up with TRBD2. The CDR3 extends over 12 amino acids. Trimming cost V 5 bases and J 9 bases; bases outside gene matches: 5. In germline, CDR1 is MNHEY, CDR2 SVGEGT. CDR3 DNA: TGTGCCAGCAGTCTGGGGGGGGTGACGCAGTATTTT. This gives the protein CASSLGGVTQYF.

The CDR3 DNA is TGTGCCAGCAGTTTATCCCCGGCGACAGGGGGCAGACAGAATGAGCAGTACTTC. Translation: CASSLSPATGGRQNEQYF. V gene TRBV27 combines with J gene TRBJ2-5; 10 bases map to TRBD1. The germline V gene has CDR1 MNHEY and CDR2 SMNVEV (reference sequence). V lost 0 bases, J lost 11 bases, and 18 bases stayed unmatched. This CDR3 has 18 amino acids.

As DNA, the CDR3 is TGTGCCAGCATGGGCCCCCTCGGCACTGAAGCTTTCTTT. This translates into CASMGPLGTEAFF. The gene calls are TRBV12-3 or TRBV12-4 and TRBJ1-1; D remains ambiguous. Trimming removed 7 bases at V and 4 bases at J, with 13 bases between. The CDR3 is made up of 13 amino acids.

In its sample, this clonotype was seen a few times. V and J are TRBV6-2 or TRBV6-3 and TRBJ1-1; tentatively, D is TRBD1 (5 bases). This CDR3 comprises 14 residues. V was pared by 0 bases and J by 0 bases, with 5 bases between. Germline V gives CDR1 MNHEY, CDR2 SVGEGT. The CDR3 reads CASSYSGVNTEAFF. For the CDR3, the DNA is TGTGCCAGCAGTTACTCGGGGGTGAACACTGAAGCTTTCTTT.

This sequence joins TRBV20-1 and TRBJ1-2; 7 bases are a match to TRBD1. The CDR3 runs 14 residues. V shed 3 bases, J shed 4 bases, and the junction held 8 bases outside the gene matches. Germline V gene sequence: CDR1 DFQATT, CDR2 SNEGSKA (reference sequence). CDR3 DNA: TGCAGTGCTAGGGACAGGACTATGACCTATGGCTACACCTTC. Encoded protein: CSARDRTMTYGYTF.

CDR3 sequence reads: CASSFSTNEQYF. The CDR3 DNA follows: TGTGCCAGCAGCTTCTCAACTAATGAGCAGTACTTC. The chain links TRBV5-5 to TRBJ2-1; no clear D gene. The last part of the DNA fits TRBJ2-7 better; the J call may be wrong. Germline CDR1 reads SGHKS; CDR2 reads YYEKEE (reference sequence). The CDR3 has 12 amino acids.

This chain connects TRBV5-5 to TRBJ1-2; 9 nucleotides align to TRBD1. The V and J ends lost 0 bases and 7 bases, in that order; junction bases with no gene match: 7. The CDR3 totals 15 residues. Germline CDR1 is SGHKS and CDR2 is YYEKEE (reference sequence). CDR3 DNA sequence: TGTGCCAGCAGCTTGGAACAGGGGGCGGCTGGTGGCTACACCTTC. It yields the protein CASSLEQGAAGGYTF.

V gene TRBV6-5 combines with J gene TRBJ1-5, with unresolved D. The CDR3 covers 15 residues. The V gene lost 0 bases and the J gene lost 5 bases, with 11 bases spanning the gap. Per germline, CDR1 MNHEY and CDR2 SVGAGI. The DNA of the CDR3 is TGTGCCAGCAGTTACTCGAGCCAGCCGTATCAGCCCCAGCATTTT. It is translated as CASSYSSQPYQPQHF.

This clonotype was seen more than once but under ten times. V and J are TRBV9 and TRBJ2-7; TRBD2 matches at 7 bases. The CDR3 contains 16 residues. Germline loops: CDR1 SGDLS, CDR2 YYNGEE. V gave up 3 bases and J gave up 0 bases; unmatched junction bases: 9. The CDR3 reads CASSESASGSSYEQYF. The CDR3 bases are TGTGCCAGCAGCGAGTCGGCTAGCGGCAGCTCCTACGAGCAGTACTTC.

V usage is TRBV7-9 and J usage is TRBJ1-1; perhaps TRBD1 as D (6 bases). Per germline, CDR1 SEHNR and CDR2 FQNEAQ (reference sequence). This CDR3 is built from 14 residues. Between the trimmed V and J ends, which lost 5 bases and 1 base, there was a span of 11 bases. The CDR3 loop reads CASSRGQTNTEAFF. The CDR3 bases are TGTGCCAGCAGCCGTGGACAGACGAACACTGAAGCTTTCTTT.

A remark on this clonotype: This may arise from a read error, as a much more abundant clone is one base away. CDR3 protein: CASSQMGAGEAYGCTF. The CDR3 nucleotides are TGTGCCAGCAGCCAAATGGGAGCAGGGGAGGCCTATGGCTGCACCTTC. The chain is built from TRBV3-1 and TRBJ1-2; maybe TRBD1 (6 bases). CDR3 size: 16 residues. Looked up from germline, CDR1 is LGHDT and CDR2 is YNNKEL (reference sequence).

The rearrangement joins TRBV14 to TRBJ1-1; the D is unclear. V was trimmed by 2 bases and J by 0 bases, leaving 4 bases between them. The CDR3 consists of 13 residues. Germline V lookup: CDR1 SGHDN, CDR2 FVKESK. The CDR3 DNA reads as TGTGCCAGCAGCCAATACGTGAACACTGAAGCTTTCTTT. Its protein is CASSQYVNTEAFF.

The chain has TRBV12-3 or TRBV12-4 and TRBJ1-5, with D tentatively TRBD1 (5 bases). CDR3 size: 14 residues. Trimming left V 7 bases short and J 1 base short, with 11 bases between. The CDR3 spells CASTRGTSNQPQHF. The CDR3 nucleotides are TGTGCCAGCACAAGGGGTACGAGCAATCAGCCCCAGCATTTT.

V usage is TRBV6-2 or TRBV6-3 and J usage is TRBJ2-1; 8 bases are a match to TRBD1. V lost 8 bases to trimming and J lost 0 bases; unmatched junction nucleotides: 3. There are 14 residues in the CDR3. The germline V gene encodes CDR1 MNHEY and CDR2 SVGEGT. CDR3 coding DNA: TGTGCCAGCCTTGACAGGGGCTCCTACAATGAGCAGTTCTTC. Translated: CASLDRGSYNEQFF.

On this clonotype: The junction and the germline gene differ at one end; a read error may be behind it. This chain links TRBV2 with TRBJ1-4, with unresolved D. The CDR3 totals 15 residues. The V gene's germline CDR1 is SNHLY and CDR2 FYNNEI. This CDR3 is CAGRRRAPVNEKLFF. DNA of the CDR3: TGTGCCGGCAGGAGAAGGGCTCCAGTTAATGAAAAACTGTTTTTT.

This clonotype was detected only a few times. V is TRBV29-1 and J is TRBJ2-3, with D unclear. The CDR3 is 15 residues long. CDR1 is SQVTM, CDR2 ANQGSEA, per germline. Between the trimmed V and J ends, which lost 1 base and 0 bases, there was a span of 11 bases. CDR3 bases: TGCAGCGTTGAAGGAGCGACGGGCAGCACAGATACGCAGTATTTT. Protein product: CSVEGATGSTDTQYF.

As regards this clonotype: Sequence at one end of the junction differs from germline and may be a read error. The chain links TRBV7-2 to TRBJ2-3, with a possible D match to TRBD2 (5 bases). CDR1 SGHTA and CDR2 FQGNSA come from the germline V gene. The CDR3 runs 15 residues. In nucleotides, the CDR3 is TGTGCCAGCAGCTACGGCGGGTTGAGCATAGATACGCAGTATTTT. This gives the protein CASSYGGLSIDTQYF.

Comment on this clonotype: Germline is not matched at one junction end, which may reflect a read error. The rearrangement uses TRBV28 and TRBJ1-3; TRBD1 matches at 8 bases. CDR1 and CDR2 (germline): MDHEN, SYDVKM. The CDR3 consists of 21 residues. The CDR3: CASSFPPLTLWGQDSGTTIYF. The CDR3 nucleotides are TGTGCCAGCAGTTTTCCTCCGCTGACATTGTGGGGACAGGACTCTGGAACCACCATATATTTT.

V usage is TRBV12-3 or TRBV12-4 and J usage is TRBJ2-1; 9 nucleotides agree with TRBD2. CDR3 length: 16 residues. The ends lost 6 bases at V and 7 bases at J; junction bases unmatched: 13. The CDR3 sequence is CASSPQGRGGANEQFF. The CDR3 DNA reads TGTGCCAGCAGCCCTCAAGGGCGGGGGGGCGCAAATGAGCAGTTCTTC.

Only a few counts were recorded for this clonotype. The chain links TRBV7-8 to TRBJ2-7, with D possibly matching TRBD2 (5 bases). Germline assignment: CDR1 SGHVS and CDR2 FQNEAQ. This CDR3 spans 15 amino acids. V lost 1 base, J lost 2 bases, and 12 bases lay in between. CDR3 sequence reads: CASSLVGNGAYEQYF. The CDR3 DNA is TGTGCCAGCAGCTTAGTGGGGAACGGGGCCTACGAGCAGTACTTC.

This clonotype showed up just a few times. The chain employs TRBV20-1 and TRBJ2-5; a possible D gene is TRBD2 (6 bases). The CDR3 loop spans 15 amino acids. The V and J ends lost 3 bases and 1 base respectively, with 15 bases between them. CDR1 DFQATT and CDR2 SNEGSKA come from the germline V gene (reference sequence). The CDR3 spells CSASIGGTPQETQYF. As DNA, the CDR3 is TGCAGTGCTAGTATAGGAGGGACCCCCCAAGAGACCCAGTACTTC.

The genes are TRBV6-2 or TRBV6-3 and TRBJ1-1; D might be TRBD1 (5 bases). Per germline, CDR1 MNHEY and CDR2 SVGEGT. This CDR3 is built from 15 residues. Trimming pared 6 bases from V and 1 base from J, leaving 15 bases between. CDR3 sequence: CASRFLETGNTEAFF. In DNA, the CDR3 is TGTGCCAGCAGATTCTTAGAAACAGGGAACACTGAAGCTTTCTTT.

The chain combines TRBV20-1 with TRBJ1-1; D is ambiguous. The ends were cut back, 5 bases at V and 7 bases at J, with 11 bases in the middle. Per germline, CDR1 DFQATT and CDR2 SNEGSKA (reference sequence). The length of the CDR3 is 11 residues. CDR3 protein: CSAAQDGEAFF. In DNA form, the CDR3 reads TGCAGTGCTGCTCAAGACGGTGAAGCTTTCTTT.

This clonotype has just a few counts. The chain employs TRBV6-1 and TRBJ2-3; D gene uncertain. The V end lost 2 bases, the J end lost 1 base, and 16 bases lay between the germline ends. Per the germline V gene, CDR1 is MNHNS and CDR2 is SASEGT. The CDR3 spans 17 residues. The CDR3 DNA reads as TGTGCCAGCAGTGAACTTATGAACTCGCAGGGCACAGATACGCAGTATTTT. Its protein product is CASSELMNSQGTDTQYF.

This chain connects TRBV5-5 to TRBJ2-1; D not certain. Germline values: CDR1 SGHKS, CDR2 YYEKEE (reference sequence). The CDR3 runs 16 residues. V lost 0 bases and J 0 bases, leaving 10 bases between the germline ends. Written as DNA, the CDR3 is TGTGCCAGCAGCTTGGCCTTACTGAGCTCCTACAATGAGCAGTTCTTC. It yields the protein CASSLALLSSYNEQFF.

In this sample, this clonotype turned up a few times. The J gene is TRBJ2-3, the V gene TRBV7-6, with D uncertain. CDR3 length: 17 amino acids. Trimming took 3 bases from V and 2 from J, leaving 18 bases between them. Germline V gene data show CDR1 as SGHVS and CDR2 as FNYEAQ. DNA of the CDR3: TGTGCCAGCAGCTTTCTAGGCGGCGGATCACTCACAGATACGCAGTATTTT. This codes for CASSFLGGGSLTDTQYF.